This paragraph reports one T cell receptor (beta chain). Its matching antigen is unknown. These data belong to a study of identical twins. Study observations and caveats: The presence of invariant MAIT and iNKT cells could partly confound analyses of zero-insertion sequences. Within cord blood, abundant beta clonotypes carried fewer insertions, but memory repertoires showed no such trend.

TCRdb re-analysed the 5' RACE reads in MiXCR, keeping a single row per CDR3 protein. The sample records about 530,000 distinct CDR3 sequences, approximately 20% being singletons. Trimming took 5 bases from V and 1 from J, leaving 9 bases between them. This CDR3 region has 14 residues. In addition, the sample was reused for a study of yellow fever vaccine responses in identical twins. From that second work: Each twin's T cell response to the vaccine was reported to look partly convergent and partly personalized.

The sample taken for sequencing was CD4+ T cells sorted from blood. This chain links TRBV12-3 or TRBV12-4 with TRBJ1-5, with D unclear. The receptor was isolated from a woman between 18 and 29 years old in good health. For the CDR3, the DNA is TGTGCCAGCAGTGAAGGGCCGAGCAATCAGCCCCAGCATTTT. Its translation is CASSEGPSNQPQHF.